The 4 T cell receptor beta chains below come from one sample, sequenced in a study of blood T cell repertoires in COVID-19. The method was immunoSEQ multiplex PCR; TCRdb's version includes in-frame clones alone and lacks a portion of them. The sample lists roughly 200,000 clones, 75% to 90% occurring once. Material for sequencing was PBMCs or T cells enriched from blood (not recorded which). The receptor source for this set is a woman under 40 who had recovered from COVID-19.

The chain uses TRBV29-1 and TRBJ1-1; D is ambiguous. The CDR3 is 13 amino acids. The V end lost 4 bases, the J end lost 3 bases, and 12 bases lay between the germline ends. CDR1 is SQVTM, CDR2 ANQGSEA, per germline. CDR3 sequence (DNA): TGCAGCGTTGTGATGGAGCGGGACACTGAAGCTTTCTTT. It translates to CSVVMERDTEAFF.

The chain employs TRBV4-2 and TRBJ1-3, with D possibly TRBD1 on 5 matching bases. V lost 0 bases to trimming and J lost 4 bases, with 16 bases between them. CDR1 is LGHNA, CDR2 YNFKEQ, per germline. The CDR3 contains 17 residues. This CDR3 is CASSQEGAGPVGNTIYF. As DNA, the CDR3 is TGTGCCAGCAGCCAAGAAGGAGCGGGACCTGTAGGAAACACCATATATTTT.

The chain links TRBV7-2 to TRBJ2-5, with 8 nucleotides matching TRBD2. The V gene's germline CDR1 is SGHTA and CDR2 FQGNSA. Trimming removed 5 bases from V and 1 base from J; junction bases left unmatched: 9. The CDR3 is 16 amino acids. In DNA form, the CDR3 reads TGTGCCAGCAGCCCCCAGCCCGGGACTAGCCAAGAGACCCAGTACTTC. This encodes CASSPQPGTSQETQYF.

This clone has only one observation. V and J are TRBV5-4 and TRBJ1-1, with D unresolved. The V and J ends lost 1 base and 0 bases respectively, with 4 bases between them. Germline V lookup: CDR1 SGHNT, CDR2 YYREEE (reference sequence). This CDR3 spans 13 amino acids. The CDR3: CASSLQLNTEAFF. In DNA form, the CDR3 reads TGTGCCAGCAGCTTGCAATTGAACACTGAAGCTTTCTTT.